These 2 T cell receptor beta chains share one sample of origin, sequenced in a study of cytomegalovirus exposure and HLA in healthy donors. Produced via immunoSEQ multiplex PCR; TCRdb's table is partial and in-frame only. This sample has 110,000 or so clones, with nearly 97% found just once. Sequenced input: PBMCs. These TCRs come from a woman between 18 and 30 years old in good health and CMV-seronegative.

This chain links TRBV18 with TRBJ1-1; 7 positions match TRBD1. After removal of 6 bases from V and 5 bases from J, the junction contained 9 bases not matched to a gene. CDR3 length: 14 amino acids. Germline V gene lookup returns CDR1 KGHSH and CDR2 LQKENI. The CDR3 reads CASSWDSERTEAFF. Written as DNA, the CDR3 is TGTGCCAGCTCGTGGGACAGTGAGAGGACTGAAGCTTTCTTT.

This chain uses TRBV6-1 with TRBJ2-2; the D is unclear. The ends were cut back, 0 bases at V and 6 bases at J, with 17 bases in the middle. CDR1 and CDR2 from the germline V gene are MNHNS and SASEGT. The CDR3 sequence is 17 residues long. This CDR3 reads CASSEAVQRFAAGELFF. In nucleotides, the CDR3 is TGTGCCAGCAGTGAAGCGGTGCAGCGCTTTGCCGCCGGGGAGCTGTTTTTT.